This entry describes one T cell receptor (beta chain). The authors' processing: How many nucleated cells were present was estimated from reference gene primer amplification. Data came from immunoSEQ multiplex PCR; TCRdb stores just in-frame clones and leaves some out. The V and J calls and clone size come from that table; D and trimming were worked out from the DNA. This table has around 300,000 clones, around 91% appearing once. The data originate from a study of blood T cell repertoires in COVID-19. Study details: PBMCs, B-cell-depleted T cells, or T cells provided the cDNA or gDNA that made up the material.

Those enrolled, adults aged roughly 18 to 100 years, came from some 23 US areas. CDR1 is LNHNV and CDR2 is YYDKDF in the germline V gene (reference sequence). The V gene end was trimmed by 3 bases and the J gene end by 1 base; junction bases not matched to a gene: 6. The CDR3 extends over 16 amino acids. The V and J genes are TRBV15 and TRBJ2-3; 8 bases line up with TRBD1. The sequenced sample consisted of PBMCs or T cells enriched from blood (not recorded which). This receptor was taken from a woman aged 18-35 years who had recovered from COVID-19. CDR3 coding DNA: TGTGCCACCAGCAGGGGGCCGGGACAGGGCACAGATACGCAGTATTTT. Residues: CATSRGPGQGTDTQYF.